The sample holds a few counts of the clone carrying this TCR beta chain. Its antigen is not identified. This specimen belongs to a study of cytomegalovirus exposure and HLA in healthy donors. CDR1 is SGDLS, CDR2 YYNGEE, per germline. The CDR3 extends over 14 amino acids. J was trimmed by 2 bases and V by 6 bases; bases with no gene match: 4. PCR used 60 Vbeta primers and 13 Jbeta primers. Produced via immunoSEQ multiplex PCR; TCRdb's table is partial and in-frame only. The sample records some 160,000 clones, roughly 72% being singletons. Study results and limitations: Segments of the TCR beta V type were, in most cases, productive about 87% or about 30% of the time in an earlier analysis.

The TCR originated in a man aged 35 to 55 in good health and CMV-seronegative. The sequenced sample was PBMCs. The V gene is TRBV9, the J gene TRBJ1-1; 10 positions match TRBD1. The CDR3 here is CASTRQGANTEAFF. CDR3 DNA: TGTGCCAGCACCCGACAGGGGGCAAACACTGAAGCTTTCTTT.